Each of the 10 T cell receptor beta chains below was sequenced from the same sample in a study of identical twins (dated by TCRdb to 2016 to 2017). To prepare the library, 5' RACE was applied. The sequencing machine was an Illumina HiSeq 2000. TCRdb reanalyzed the raw reads on its own, using fastp at Q25 for trimming and MiXCR for clone calling, and kept in-frame beta chains. Identical CDR3 protein sequences are pooled into one entry, listed with their most common genes and DNA. This sample comprises roughly 1.6 million distinct CDR3 sequences, around 33% of them detected only once. The ten top clones hold around 0.25% of the sample. Material: cord blood. These receptors all come from a newborn girl in good health.

The chain links TRBV9 to TRBJ1-1; 10 bases match TRBD1. Germline V gene data show CDR1 as SGDLS and CDR2 as YYNGEE. This CDR3 region has 17 residues. Trimming took 3 bases from V and 1 from J; bases not matched to a gene: 9. The CDR3 loop reads CASSARDRGLRNTEAFF. CDR3 bases: TGTGCCAGCAGCGCCCGCGACAGGGGGCTAAGGAACACTGAAGCTTTCTTT. The full variable domain, in which reference TRBV9 and TRBJ1-1 provide the parts outside the CDR3, is DSGVTQTPKHLITATGQRVTLRCSPRSGDLSVYWYQQSLDQGLQFLIQYYNGEERAKGNILERFSAQQFPDLHSELNLSSLELGDSALYFCASSARDRGLRNTEAFFGQGTRLTVV.

This clonotype appeared once. A read error may explain this, as a much larger clone is one base away. V usage is TRBV14 and J usage is TRBJ2-1; no clear D. Germline assignment: CDR1 SGHDN and CDR2 FVKESK. Trimming left V 1 base short and J 8 bases short, with 6 bases between. The CDR3 runs 12 residues. This CDR3 is CASSQVRYEQFF. The CDR3, as DNA: TGTGCCAGCAGCCAAGTTCGGTATGAGCAGTTCTTC.

This clonotype was detected a few times. V is TRBV7-9 and J is TRBJ2-2; D is unclear. Germline V gene lookup returns CDR1 SEHNR and CDR2 FQNEAQ (reference sequence). Deletions cut 4 bases from V and 5 bases from J, with 14 bases between. The CDR3 runs to 15 residues. The CDR3 spells CASSSNLRVTGELFF. The CDR3 nucleotides are TGTGCCAGCAGCTCTAATCTCCGGGTGACCGGGGAGCTGTTTTTT.

V usage is TRBV6-5 and J usage is TRBJ1-1; possibly TRBD1 for D (6 bases). The ends were cut back, 0 bases at V and 4 bases at J, with 12 bases in the middle. In germline, CDR1 is MNHEY, CDR2 SVGAGI. This CDR3 has 15 amino acids. The DNA of the CDR3 is TGTGCCAGCAGTTACTCAGTCTCGGGGGCCACTGAAGCTTTCTTT. This encodes CASSYSVSGATEAFF.

This clonotype has only one observation. The genes are TRBV5-4 and TRBJ2-7; 9 nucleotides agree with TRBD2. CDR1 SGHNT and CDR2 YYREEE come from the germline V gene (reference sequence). The junction had 3 bases not matched to a gene; V was cut back by 0 bases and J by 2 bases. CDR3 size: 15 residues. The CDR3 here is CASSLDLAGPYEQYF. CDR3 DNA sequence: TGTGCCAGCAGCTTGGATCTAGCGGGGCCCTACGAGCAGTACTTC.

This sequence joins TRBV20-1 and TRBJ1-3; no definite D call. The V gene's germline CDR1 is DFQATT and CDR2 SNEGSKA (reference sequence). The CDR3 loop spans 12 amino acids. The V end lost 2 bases, the J end lost 4 bases, and 6 bases lay between the germline ends. The CDR3 coding sequence is TGCAGTGCTAGAATCGGGGGAAACACCATATATTTT. Protein sequence: CSARIGGNTIYF.

The genes are TRBV21-1 and TRBJ2-2; TRBD2, the table's D call, lacks a check against the DNA. TRBV21-1 is described as a pseudogene. This CDR3 spans 16 amino acids. This CDR3 reads CASSKVRRGRTGELFF. The CDR3 DNA sequence: TGTGCCAGCAGCAAAGTAAGGAGGGGGAGGACCGGGGAGCTGTTTTTT.

The chain has TRBV20-1 and TRBJ2-3; 9 bases are shared with TRBD1. This CDR3 contains 14 residues. The V and J ends lost 5 bases and 2 bases, in that order; junction bases with no gene match: 5. CDR1 and CDR2 (germline): DFQATT, SNEGSKA (reference sequence). CDR3 coding DNA: TGCAGTGCTCCGATACAGGGGGCCACAGATACGCAGTATTTT. Its protein is CSAPIQGATDTQYF.

This clonotype was observed a handful of times. V gene TRBV12-3 or TRBV12-4 combines with J gene TRBJ1-2; D ambiguous. V was pared by 0 bases and J by 0 bases, with 8 bases between. The CDR3 runs 15 residues. CDR3 in amino acids: CASSLAQLANYGYTF. CDR3 bases: TGTGCCAGCAGTTTAGCACAATTAGCTAACTATGGCTACACCTTC.

The V gene is TRBV5-1, the J gene TRBJ1-1; D uncertain. The V end lost 0 bases, the J end lost 1 base, and 13 bases lay between the germline ends. Per the germline V gene, CDR1 is SGHRS and CDR2 is YFSETQ. CDR3 length: 16 amino acids. CDR3 in DNA: TGCGCCAGCAGCTTGGATCGTGGGATACCGAACACTGAAGCTTTCTTT. Its translation is CASSLDRGIPNTEAFF. The full variable domain, rest sourced from reference TRBV5-1 and TRBJ1-1, is KAGVTQTPRYLIKTRGQQVTLSCSPISGHRSVSWYQQTPGQGLQFLFEYFSETQRNKGNFPGRFSGRQFSNSRSEMNVSTLELGDSALYLCASSLDRGIPNTEAFFGQGTRLTVV.